This T cell receptor (beta chain) was obtained from a study of blood T cell repertoires in COVID-19. Study in general: The United States, Italy and Spain were the sources of the acute and convalescent COVID-19 samples.

The CDR3 is 14 residues long. Germline CDR1 SGHDN, CDR2 FVKESK. The trim removed 4 bases at V and 5 bases at J, leaving 5 bases unmatched. Libraries were prepared by immunoSEQ multiplex PCR; TCRdb keeps only in-frame clonotypes and omits some of them. Of roughly 500,000 clones in the sample, 85% to 90% were seen once. Recruits, aged 18 to 89 years, lived in 24 US areas. Sequencing was performed on PBMCs or T cells enriched from blood (not recorded which). This chain joins TRBV14 and TRBJ1-1; 9 positions agree with TRBD1. The receptor comes from a woman in her thirties or forties who had recovered from COVID-19. The CDR3 protein is CASSPQGAITEAFF. The CDR3 DNA sequence: TGTGCCAGCAGCCCACAGGGGGCGATTACTGAAGCTTTCTTT. The whole variable domain, filled in from reference TRBV14 and TRBJ1-1, reads EAGVTQFPSHSVIEKGQTVTLRCDPISGHDNLYWYRRVMGKEIKFLLHFVKESKQDESGMPNNRFLAERTGGTYSTLKVQPAELEDSGVYFCASSPQGAITEAFFGQGTRLTVV.